Detailed here is one T cell receptor (beta chain). No antigen is known for it. As defined, naive CD8 cells were CD45RO-negative and positively selected for CCR7, with terminally differentiated effector memory CD45RA+ cells excluded. Libraries were prepared by immunoSEQ multiplex PCR; TCRdb keeps only in-frame clonotypes and omits some of them. This table holds roughly 550,000 clones, 95% found once. The data were taken from a study of shared clonotypes between healthy human individuals. Study information: For every donor, three CD4 naive, three CD4 memory, two CD8 naive and one CD8 memory plates were used.

Germline lookup yields CDR1 SGHTA and CDR2 FQGNSA. The CDR3 loop spans 16 amino acids. Trimming shortened V by 1 base and J by 5 bases, and 17 bases separated the two germline ends. Regarding the study as a whole: Rarefaction showed sorted-subset sequencing was incomplete despite large depth.

Sequencing used naive CD8+ T cells sorted from blood. This receptor was identified in a woman aged 25 to 45 in good health. The chain couples TRBV7-2 to TRBJ2-5, with TRBD1 as a possible D gene (5 bases). CDR3 loop: CASSLEGAASWETQYF. CDR3 sequence (DNA): TGTGCCAGCAGCTTAGAAGGGGCGGCTAGTTGGGAGACCCAGTACTTC.